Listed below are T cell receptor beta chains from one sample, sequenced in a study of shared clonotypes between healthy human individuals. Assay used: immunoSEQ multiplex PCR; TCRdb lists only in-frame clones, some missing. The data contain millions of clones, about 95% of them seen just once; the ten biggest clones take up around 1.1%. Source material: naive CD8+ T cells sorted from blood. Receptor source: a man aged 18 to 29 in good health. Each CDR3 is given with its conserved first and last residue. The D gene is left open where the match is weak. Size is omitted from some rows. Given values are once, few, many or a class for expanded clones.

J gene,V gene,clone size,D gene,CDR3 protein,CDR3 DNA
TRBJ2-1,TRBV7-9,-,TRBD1,CASSLSQGEYNEQFF,TGTGCCAGCAGCTTATCACAGGGGGAATACAATGAGCAGTTCTTC
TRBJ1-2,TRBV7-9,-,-,CASSLVRYGYTF,TGTGCCAGCAGCCTAGTCCGGTATGGCTACACCTTC
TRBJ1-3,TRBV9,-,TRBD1,CASSFGTVGNTIYF,TGTGCCAGCAGCTTCGGGACAGTAGGAAACACCATATATTTT
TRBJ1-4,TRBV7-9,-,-,CASSLPSESTNEKLFF,TGTGCCAGCAGCTTACCTTCAGAGTCAACTAATGAAAAACTGTTTTTT
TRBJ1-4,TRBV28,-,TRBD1,CASRPWDRGASSTNEKLFF,TGTGCCAGCAGGCCTTGGGACAGGGGGGCATCATCAACTAATGAAAAACTGTTTTTT
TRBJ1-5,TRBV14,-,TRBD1,CASSEGQGPNQPQHF,TGTGCCAGCAGCGAGGGACAGGGGCCCAATCAGCCCCAGCATTTT
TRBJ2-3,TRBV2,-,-,CASSDRPTSTDTQYF,TGTGCCAGCAGTGACAGGCCCACTAGCACAGATACGCAGTATTTT
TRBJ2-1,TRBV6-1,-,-,CATPGESYNEQFF,TGTGCCACCCCGGGAGAATCCTACAATGAGCAGTTCTTC
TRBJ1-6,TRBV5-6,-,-,CASSLAGSSYNSPLHF,TGTGCCAGCAGCTTGGCAGGGAGCTCCTATAATTCACCCCTCCACTTT
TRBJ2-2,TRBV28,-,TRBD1,CASISRGPGELFF,TGTGCCAGCATTTCAAGGGGGCCCGGGGAGCTGTTTTTT
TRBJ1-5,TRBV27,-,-,CASSRDGYSNQPQHF,TGTGCCAGCAGCCGCGACGGGTATAGCAATCAGCCCCAGCATTTT
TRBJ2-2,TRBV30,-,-,CAWSTTGGELFF,TGTGCCTGGAGTACTACAGGGGGGGAGCTGTTTTTT
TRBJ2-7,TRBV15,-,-,CATSRDGGIAYEQYF,TGTGCCACCAGCAGAGACGGGGGAATAGCCTACGAGCAGTACTTC
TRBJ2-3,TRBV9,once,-,CASSVGGSTATQYF,TGTGCCAGCAGCGTAGGGGGGAGTACGGCTACGCAGTATTTT
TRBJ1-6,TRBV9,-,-,CASSASSGVSSYNSPLHF,TGTGCCAGCAGCGCCTCCTCGGGGGTGAGCTCCTATAATTCACCCCTCCACTTT
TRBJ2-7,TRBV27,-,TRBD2,CASSLTPGTSSYEQYF,TGTGCCAGCAGTTTAACACCCGGGACTAGCTCCTACGAGCAGTACTTC
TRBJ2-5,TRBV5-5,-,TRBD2,CASSPAGVRREETQYF,TGTGCCAGCAGCCCGGCGGGGGTAAGGAGGGAAGAGACCCAGTACTTC
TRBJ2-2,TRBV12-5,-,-,CASGLDPGSYTGELFF,TGTGCTAGTGGTTTGGATCCGGGTTCTTACACCGGGGAGCTGTTTTTT
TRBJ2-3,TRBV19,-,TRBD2,CASRGLATDTQYF,TGTGCCAGTAGGGGACTAGCGACAGATACGCAGTATTTT
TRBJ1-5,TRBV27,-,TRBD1,CASSFGTGYQPQHF,TGTGCCAGCAGTTTCGGGACAGGGTATCAGCCCCAGCATTTT
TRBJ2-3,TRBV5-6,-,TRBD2,CASSFLAESTDTQYF,TGTGCCAGCAGCTTCCTAGCGGAGAGCACAGATACGCAGTATTTT
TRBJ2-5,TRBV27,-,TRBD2,CASSLYPSGVQETQYF,TGTGCCAGCAGTTTATATCCTAGCGGGGTCCAAGAGACCCAGTACTTC
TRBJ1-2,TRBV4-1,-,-,CASSQGQGIHYGYTF,TGCGCCAGCAGCCAAGGCCAGGGGATCCACTATGGCTACACCTTC
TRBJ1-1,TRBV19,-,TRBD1,CASSMGQGGDTEAFF,TGTGCCAGTAGTATGGGACAGGGGGGTGACACTGAAGCTTTCTTT
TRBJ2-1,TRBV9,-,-,CASSSGAGKLQEQFF,TGTGCCAGCAGTTCCGGGGCTGGAAAGCTGCAGGAGCAGTTCTTC
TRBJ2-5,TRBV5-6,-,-,CASSLGSQETQYF,TGTGCCAGCAGCTTGGGCTCCCAAGAGACCCAGTACTTC
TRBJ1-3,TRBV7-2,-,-,CASSLDQGSGNTIYF,TGTGCCAGCAGCTTAGACCAGGGTTCCGGAAACACCATATATTTT
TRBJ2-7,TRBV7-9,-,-,CASSYTGYEQYF,TGTGCCAGCAGCTATACAGGCTACGAGCAGTACTTC
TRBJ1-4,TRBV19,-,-,CASSRAAKLFF,TGTGCCAGTAGTAGGGCAGCCAAACTGTTTTTT
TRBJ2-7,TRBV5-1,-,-,CASSLAGTYEQYF,TGCGCCAGCAGCCTCGCTGGGACCTACGAGCAGTACTTC
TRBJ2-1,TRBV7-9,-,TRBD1,CASSPLTGETNEQFF,TGTGCCAGCAGCCCTTTGACAGGGGAGACCAATGAGCAGTTCTTC
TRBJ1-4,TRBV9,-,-,CASSTRPTNEKLFF,TGTGCCAGCAGCACGCGACCAACTAATGAAAAACTGTTTTTT
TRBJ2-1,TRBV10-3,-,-,CASQDSSSYNEQFF,TGTGCCTCCCAGGACAGCAGCTCCTACAATGAGCAGTTCTTC
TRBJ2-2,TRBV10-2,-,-,CASSDTGELFF,TGCGCCAGCAGCGACACCGGGGAGCTGTTTTTT
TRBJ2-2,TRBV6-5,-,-,CASSYSIGGELFF,TGTGCCAGCAGTTACTCTATAGGGGGGGAGCTGTTTTTT
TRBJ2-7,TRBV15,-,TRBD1,CATSREGTVSYEQYF,TGTGCCACCAGCAGAGAAGGGACAGTCTCCTACGAGCAGTACTTC
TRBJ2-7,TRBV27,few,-,CASSLSGGYEQYF,TGTGCCAGCAGTTTATCGGGTGGCTACGAGCAGTACTTC
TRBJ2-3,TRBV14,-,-,CASSQGRVSTDTQYF,TGTGCCAGCAGCCAAGGGAGGGTTAGCACAGATACGCAGTATTTT
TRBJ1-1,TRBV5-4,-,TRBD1,CASSLTGADDTEAFF,TGTGCCAGCAGCCTCACAGGGGCGGACGACACTGAAGCTTTCTTT
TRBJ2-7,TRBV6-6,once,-,CASSYAYEQYF,TGTGCCAGCAGTTACGCCTACGAGCAGTACTTC
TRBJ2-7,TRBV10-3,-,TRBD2,CAISGLAGDEQYF,TGTGCCATCAGTGGACTAGCGGGAGACGAGCAGTACTTC
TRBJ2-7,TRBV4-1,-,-,CASSWTGLVSYEQYF,TGCGCCAGCAGCTGGACGGGACTGGTCTCCTACGAGCAGTACTTC
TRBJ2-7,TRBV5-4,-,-,CASSSLGQLPYEQYF,TGTGCCAGCAGCTCCCTCGGACAGCTCCCCTACGAGCAGTACTTC
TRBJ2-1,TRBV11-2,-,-,CATALSYNEQFF,TGTGCCACTGCCCTCTCCTACAATGAGCAGTTCTTC
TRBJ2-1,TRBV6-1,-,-,CASSAPGDRWGNEQFF,TGTGCCAGCAGTGCTCCAGGGGACCGGTGGGGCAATGAGCAGTTCTTC
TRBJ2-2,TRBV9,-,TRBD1,CASSAVGGAGGELFF,TGTGCCAGCAGCGCGGTAGGGGGCGCGGGCGGGGAGCTGTTTTTT
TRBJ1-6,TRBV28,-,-,CASSPRHPIDSPLHF,TGTGCCAGCAGTCCCCGACATCCGATTGACTCACCCCTCCACTTT
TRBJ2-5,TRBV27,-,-,CASSFSSPWETQYF,TGTGCCAGCAGTTTTTCTTCCCCCTGGGAGACCCAGTACTTC
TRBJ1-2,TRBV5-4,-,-,CASSLSGGANGYTF,TGTGCCAGCAGCTTGAGTGGGGGCGCGAATGGCTACACCTTC
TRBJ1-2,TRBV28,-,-,CASSWSGTYTF,TGTGCCAGCAGTTGGTCAGGTACCTACACCTTC
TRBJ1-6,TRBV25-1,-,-,CASSEWDGTLHF,TGTGCCAGCAGTGAATGGGATGGGACCCTCCACTTT
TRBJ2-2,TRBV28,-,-,CASSFRLDTGELFF,TGTGCCAGCAGTTTCCGGCTGGACACCGGGGAGCTGTTTTTT
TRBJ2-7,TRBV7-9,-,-,CALDTINYEQYF,TGTGCCCTAGACACGATTAACTACGAGCAGTACTTC